Listed here are 20 T cell receptor beta chains from one sample, sequenced in a study of T cell repertoires in cytomegalovirus infection. Each CDR3 protein is one row after TCRdb ran MiXCR on the reads. Of 310,000 or so distinct CDR3 sequences in the sample, 8% to 10% are singletons; the top ten hold around 2.5%. The specimen sequenced was PBMCs. Receptor source: a human donor in good health (CMV status not recorded). Some clones in this sample may be carry-over from other donors' samples.

In this sample, this clonotype turned up a few times. This rearrangement joins TRBV2 to TRBJ2-2, with D perhaps TRBD1 (6 bases). Deletions cut 8 bases from V and 3 bases from J, with 13 bases between. This CDR3 has 14 amino acids. Germline loops: CDR1 SNHLY, CDR2 FYNNEI. The CDR3 here is CASEVQGHTGELFF. In DNA, the CDR3 is TGTGCCAGCGAAGTTCAGGGGCACACCGGGGAGCTGTTTTTT.

The chain uses TRBV12-3 or TRBV12-4 and TRBJ1-5; D gene unclear. V dropped 1 base and J dropped 11 bases, with 6 bases sitting between them. The length of the CDR3 is 11 residues. CDR3 sequence: CASSLGPTQHF. The CDR3 coding sequence is TGTGCCAGCAGTTTAGGCCCCACCCAGCATTTT.

This clonotype occurred many times. The V call is TRBV20-1, the J call TRBJ2-1; D unclear. The length of the CDR3 is 12 residues. Germline V gives CDR1 DFQATT, CDR2 SNEGSKA (reference sequence). V was shortened by 0 bases and J by 8 bases, with 8 bases between the two germline ends. CDR3 in amino acids: CSARDEEDEQFF. As DNA, the CDR3 is TGCAGTGCTAGAGATGAAGAGGATGAGCAGTTCTTC.

This clonotype was counted a few times. This chain uses TRBV4-2 with TRBJ2-1; 7 bases map to TRBD1. With V trimmed by 0 bases and J by 2 bases, 10 bases remained unmatched. Germline V lookup: CDR1 LGHNA, CDR2 YNFKEQ. There are 18 residues in the CDR3. This CDR3 is CASSQDWDSLSPYNEQFF. CDR3 nucleotides: TGTGCCAGCAGCCAAGATTGGGACAGCCTATCCCCCTACAATGAGCAGTTCTTC.

This clonotype was found many times. The gene calls are TRBV12-3 or TRBV12-4 and TRBJ2-2; D unresolved. Trimming pared 6 bases from V and 5 bases from J, leaving 13 bases between. CDR3 size: 14 residues. CDR3: CASSWVERTGELFF. DNA of the CDR3: TGTGCCAGCAGCTGGGTGGAGAGGACCGGGGAGCTGTTTTTT.

This clonotype was detected many times. The chain employs TRBV12-3 or TRBV12-4 and TRBJ1-2; TRBD1 is a possible D gene (6 bases). The CDR3 consists of 14 residues. The germline V and J ends were trimmed by 7 bases and 1 base, with 13 bases remaining between them. The CDR3, as DNA: TGTGCCAGCATCGGGACATCCCTTAACTATGGCTACACCTTC. Translated: CASIGTSLNYGYTF.

This clonotype showed up just a few times. The gene calls are TRBV5-6 and TRBJ1-6, with a weak D call TRBD1 (5 bases). V shed 1 base and J shed 5 bases, with 13 bases lying between them. Germline V gives CDR1 SGHDT, CDR2 YYEEEE. The CDR3 extends over 16 amino acids. This CDR3 reads CASSLKRGADNSPLHF. For the CDR3, the DNA is TGTGCCAGCAGCTTGAAAAGAGGGGCCGATAATTCACCCCTCCACTTT.

This clonotype has at least ten counts. The rearrangement uses TRBV7-8 and TRBJ1-4; no definite D call. V lost 2 bases to trimming and J lost 1 base, with 14 bases between them. The CDR3 spans 17 residues. Looked up from germline, CDR1 is SGHVS and CDR2 is FQNEAQ. This CDR3 is CASSLIRQAETNEKLFF. The CDR3 region has the DNA TGTGCCAGCAGCTTAATACGGCAGGCGGAAACTAATGAAAAACTGTTTTTT.

This clonotype was detected ten times or more. This chain uses TRBV14 with TRBJ2-5, with 9 bases that match TRBD2. The CDR3 is made up of 17 amino acids. Germline CDR1 SGHDN, CDR2 FVKESK. With V trimmed by 0 bases and J by 4 bases, 9 bases remained unmatched. CDR3 sequence reads: CASSQDALAGRRETQYF. In nucleotides, the CDR3 is TGTGCCAGCAGCCAAGATGCTCTAGCGGGGAGGAGAGAGACCCAGTACTTC.

This clonotype came up a few times. The gene calls are TRBV7-9 and TRBJ1-2; TRBD1 might be the D (6 bases). V gave up 1 base and J gave up 6 bases, with 18 bases separating them. The CDR3 spans 16 residues. Germline V gives CDR1 SEHNR, CDR2 FQNEAQ (reference sequence). This CDR3 is CASSLDAGTRFDGYTF. In DNA, the CDR3 is TGTGCCAGCAGCTTAGACGCCGGGACACGTTTTGATGGCTACACCTTC.

This clonotype was recorded at least ten times. The V and J genes are TRBV10-2 and TRBJ1-1; D not resolved. CDR3 length: 12 amino acids. Trimming left V 2 bases short and J 3 bases short, with 4 bases between. The germline CDR1 and CDR2 sequences are WSHSY and SAAADI. The CDR3 spells CASSEGYTEAFF. The CDR3 DNA reads TGCGCCAGCAGTGAGGGGTACACTGAAGCTTTCTTT.

There are many counts of this clonotype. This sequence joins TRBV11-2 and TRBJ2-2; the D is unclear. The CDR3 spans 15 residues. Trimming left V 0 bases short and J 4 bases short, with 9 bases between. The germline CDR1 and CDR2 sequences are SGHAT and FQNNGV. The CDR3 sequence: CASSLEVRSTGELFF. The CDR3 DNA is TGTGCCAGCAGCTTAGAGGTTAGATCCACCGGGGAGCTGTTTTTT.

This clonotype was seen ten or more times. The chain joins TRBV10-3 to TRBJ2-7; D unresolved. Germline V gives CDR1 ENHRY, CDR2 SYGVKD. Trimming left V 8 bases short and J 2 bases short, with 10 bases between. This CDR3 comprises 12 residues. CDR3 residues: CAIGPRTYEQYF. In DNA, the CDR3 is TGTGCCATCGGCCCCAGGACCTACGAGCAGTACTTC.

The chain has TRBV20-1 and TRBJ2-1; D might be TRBD2 (5 bases). CDR3 size: 15 residues. Deletions cut 6 bases from V and 0 bases from J, with 15 bases between. The germline CDR1 and CDR2 sequences are DFQATT and SNEGSKA (reference sequence). The CDR3: CSALTGKSSYNEQFF. DNA of the CDR3: TGCAGTGCCCTCACGGGGAAAAGCTCCTACAATGAGCAGTTCTTC.

This clonotype came up many times. The chain joins TRBV7-9 to TRBJ1-2; D gene unclear. Germline V lookup: CDR1 SEHNR, CDR2 FQNEAQ (reference sequence). The length of the CDR3 is 14 residues. Trimming pared 7 bases from V and 6 bases from J, leaving 18 bases between. Here the CDR3 DNA reads TGTGCCAGCACCCTAGGGCTCCTCCTACATGGCTACACCTTC. This gives the protein CASTLGLLLHGYTF.

This clonotype has a handful of counts. The genes are TRBV2 and TRBJ2-2; 11 nucleotides line up with TRBD2. CDR3 length equals 14 residues. V lost 6 bases to trimming and J lost 6 bases; unmatched junction nucleotides: 3. Germline V lookup: CDR1 SNHLY, CDR2 FYNNEI. DNA of the CDR3: TGTGCCAGCAGGTGGACTAGCGGGTCCGGGGAGCTGTTTTTT. It encodes CASRWTSGSGELFF.

This clonotype was seen ten or more times. The genes are TRBV6-2 or TRBV6-3 and TRBJ2-5; D possibly corresponds to TRBD2 (6 bases). Germline lookup yields CDR1 MNHEY and CDR2 SVGEGT. V was pared by 5 bases and J by 5 bases, with 21 bases between. This CDR3 region has 16 residues. The CDR3, as DNA: TGTGCCAGCAGTCTAGGGACTCTAGTATCAGGGGAGACCCAGTACTTC. Translating it yields CASSLGTLVSGETQYF.

Notes on this clonotype: This may be a read error: a much more frequent sequence differs by one nucleotide. The chain has TRBV6-6 and TRBJ2-7; D not resolved. This CDR3 contains 13 residues. CDR1 is MNHNY, CDR2 SVGAGI, per germline (reference sequence). V gave up 0 bases and J gave up 3 bases, with 6 bases separating them. CDR3 region: CASSYSNNYEQYF. CDR3 in DNA: TGTGCCAGCAGTTACTCGAACAACTACGAGCAGTACTTC.

The V call is TRBV27, the J call TRBJ2-2; TRBD1 matches 7 bases. Trimming at V came to 4 bases and at J to 0 bases, leaving 2 bases not matched to a gene. This CDR3 is 15 amino acids long. Germline V gene sequence: CDR1 MNHEY, CDR2 SMNVEV (reference sequence). In DNA form, the CDR3 reads TGTGCCAGCAGTTCCCAGGGGGCGAACACCGGGGAGCTGTTTTTT. Translating it yields CASSSQGANTGELFF.

This clonotype was detected many times. The chain employs TRBV14 and TRBJ2-5; D possibly uses TRBD1 or TRBD2 (5 bases each). Trimming cost V 0 bases and J 4 bases, with 21 bases left between them. The CDR3 totals 18 residues. In germline, CDR1 is SGHDN, CDR2 FVKESK. The CDR3 here is CASSQDRPELGDAETQYF. Here the CDR3 DNA reads TGTGCCAGCAGCCAAGACCGCCCAGAGTTGGGGGATGCAGAGACCCAGTACTTC. Full variable domain (remainder filled in from reference TRBV14 and TRBJ2-5): EAGVTQFPSHSVIEKGQTVTLRCDPISGHDNLYWYRRVMGKEIKFLLHFVKESKQDESGMPNNRFLAERTGGTYSTLKVQPAELEDSGVYFCASSQDRPELGDAETQYFGPGTRLLVL.